This TCR beta chain was sequenced for a study of shared clonotypes between healthy human individuals. Sequencing was performed with immunoSEQ multiplex PCR; in TCRdb, only in-frame clones are kept and a portion is missing. Among about 380,000 clones, approximately 97% were seen once, and the ten largest hold approximately 0.32%. The receptor was isolated from a man aged 25-40 years in good health. Sequences were obtained from memory CD8+ T cells sorted from blood. Described subset: CD45RO+ cells pooled with CCR7-negative TemRA cells.

The CDR3 nucleotides read TGTGCCAGCAGCTACCTGGACGGATCCTACGAGCAGTACTTC. Protein sequence: CASSYLDGSYEQYF. V is TRBV5-4 and J is TRBJ2-7, with unresolved D. The CDR3 consists of 14 residues. V shed 3 bases and J shed 1 base, with 11 bases lying between them. CDR1 is SGHNT, CDR2 YYREEE, per germline (reference sequence).